The text below deals with one T cell receptor beta chain. Its antigen is as yet unknown. The data were taken from a study of OX40 agonist ivuxolimab in advanced cancers. Sequenced by immunoSEQ multiplex PCR; TCRdb stores in-frame clones only, minus some. The table includes about 40,000 clones, approximately 88% detected once. The germline V and J ends were trimmed by 9 bases and 0 bases, with 10 bases remaining between them. The CDR3 consists of 13 residues. Germline V gene lookup returns CDR1 MNHEY and CDR2 SVGAGI. Study-wide findings and caveats: Expanded peripheral T cell antigen specificity was not determined.

Collection of blood occurred at baseline, at cycle 4 day 1, and at cycle 7 day 1. The chain combines TRBV6-5 with TRBJ2-3, with D unresolved. The sequence derives from an adult with an advanced solid tumor such as melanoma, head and neck, liver or kidney cancer. This material consisted of CD4+ or CD8+ T cells sorted from blood, taken in a trial of the OX40 agonist ivuxolimab. CDR3 sequence (DNA): TGTGCCAGTGGTGTTTCAAGCACAGATACGCAGTATTTT. Residues: CASGVSSTDTQYF.